This record covers a single T cell receptor (beta chain). Its antigen remains unidentified. Sequenced by immunoSEQ multiplex PCR; TCRdb stores in-frame clones only, minus some. Altogether approximately 46,000 clones are present, 75% to 85% being singletons, with the ten largest covering around 17%. This sample was included in a study of T cells in tumors after PD-1 blockade. Overall study: Prior checkpoint blockade, systemic immunosuppressant use, or anti-cancer therapy within 4 weeks excluded patients. Daily vismodegib 150 mg continued in a subset of anti-PD-1-treated patients. Either cemiplimab 350 mg every 2 weeks or pembrolizumab 200 mg every 3 weeks was given.

CDR3 length: 13 residues. Per germline, CDR1 MNHEY and CDR2 SVGAGI. The ends were cut back, 6 bases at V and 5 bases at J, with 13 bases in the middle. Whole-study findings and limits: Peripheral recruitment is suggested, as some novel exhausted tumor clones were in pre-treatment blood.

The TCR originated in a human donor with basal cell carcinoma. The sample was PBMCs, taken before anti-PD-1 treatment. This rearrangement joins TRBV6-5 to TRBJ1-2; D gene uncertain. CDR3 protein: CASSLGPFYGYTF. CDR3 sequence (DNA): TGTGCCAGCAGCTTGGGCCCTTTTTATGGCTACACCTTC.